This T cell receptor (beta chain) was sequenced during a study of T cells after yellow fever vaccination. The sample holds many counts of this clonotype. Its antigen is not identified. The CDR3 length is 17 residues. CDR1 is LGHDT, CDR2 YNNKEL, per germline (reference sequence). The V gene lost 0 bases and the J gene lost 6 bases, with 19 bases spanning the gap. Regarding the study as a whole: Booster samples showed a return of most primary-vaccination clones (about 97% CD4, 88% CD8). Abundant clonotypes from the bulk population could get into FACS-sorted repertoires as contaminants.

Template switching with 5'RACE generated the TCR cDNA and added a universal primer site and UMIs. Each CDR3 protein gets one entry after TCRdb re-called the 5' RACE reads with MiXCR. This table holds about 310,000 distinct CDR3 sequences, 3.6% found once. The material sequenced was PBMCs, taken on the day of the yellow fever booster vaccination. This sequence originates from a man between 18 and 29 years old who received the YFV17D yellow fever vaccine. The J gene is TRBJ2-3, the V gene TRBV3-1; D unclear. DNA for the CDR3: TGTGCCAGCAGCCAAGATATATACTACACACCCTCGGATACGCAGTATTTT. It yields the protein CASSQDIYYTPSDTQYF.